The 28 T cell receptor beta chains reported below all come from one sample, sequenced in a study of T-cell memory formation after mild COVID-19. TCRdb analysed the 5' RACE reads with MiXCR anew, one entry per CDR3 protein. The sample carries about 350,000 distinct CDR3 sequences, around 15% recorded once. Material for sequencing was PBMCs or a T cell subset sorted from them (not recorded which). Receptors originate from a young man who had mild COVID-19 (a few samples of this study predate the infection). Cell type and time point are not known.

V is TRBV18 and J is TRBJ2-3, with D perhaps matching TRBD2 (5 bases). Per the germline V gene, CDR1 is KGHSH and CDR2 is LQKENI. V gave up 4 bases and J gave up 7 bases, with 15 bases separating them. CDR3 length: 14 residues. CDR3 in DNA: TGTGCCAGCTCACATGACGAGGGCGTGAATACGCAGTATTTT. It translates to CASSHDEGVNTQYF.

The chain recombines TRBV3-1 with TRBJ2-3; D possibly uses TRBD1 or TRBD2 (5 bases each). V was cut by 0 bases and J by 5 bases, with 15 bases left in between. The germline CDR1 and CDR2 sequences are LGHDT and YNNKEL (reference sequence). The CDR3 has 16 amino acids. The CDR3 reads CASSQDRDPAGDTQYF. DNA for the CDR3: TGTGCCAGCAGCCAAGACCGGGACCCAGCAGGAGATACGCAGTATTTT.

The chain combines TRBV11-2 with TRBJ2-2; D unresolved. Germline V gives CDR1 SGHAT, CDR2 FQNNGV. This CDR3 comprises 12 residues. V dropped 3 bases and J dropped 5 bases, with 4 bases sitting between them. CDR3 DNA: TGTGCCAGCAGCTTTCAGACCGGGGAGCTGTTTTTT. It codes for CASSFQTGELFF.

This sequence joins TRBV5-5 and TRBJ2-7, with no clear D. The CDR3 runs to 12 residues. V lost 2 bases to trimming and J lost 3 bases, with 6 bases between them. From germline, CDR1 is SGHKS and CDR2 YYEKEE (reference sequence). This CDR3 is CASSFSGYEQYF. The DNA of the CDR3 is TGTGCCAGCAGCTTTTCAGGCTACGAGCAGTACTTC.

The chain is built from TRBV7-9 and TRBJ1-2; tentative D call: TRBD1 (5 bases). CDR3 length: 14 residues. The germline CDR1 and CDR2 sequences are SEHNR and FQNEAQ (reference sequence). Trimming pared 5 bases from V and 0 bases from J, leaving 10 bases between. The CDR3 spells CASSVGGSNYGYTF. Written as DNA, the CDR3 is TGTGCCAGCAGCGTGGGGGGGTCTAACTATGGCTACACCTTC.

This clonotype has just a few counts. The chain joins TRBV18 to TRBJ2-3; D is unclear. This CDR3 is built from 12 residues. Trimming left V 6 bases short and J 5 bases short, with 9 bases between. Germline V gene data show CDR1 as KGHSH and CDR2 as LQKENI. CDR3 sequence reads: CASSRPIDTQYF. The CDR3 DNA reads as TGTGCCAGCTCCCGACCAATAGATACGCAGTATTTT.

This clonotype was counted only a few times. The J gene is TRBJ2-2, the V gene TRBV2; D might be TRBD1 (5 bases). This CDR3 comprises 12 residues. CDR1 and CDR2 from the germline V gene are SNHLY and FYNNEI. Deletions cut 7 bases from V and 6 bases from J, with 9 bases between. CDR3 coding DNA: TGTGCCAGCAAGGGGCGTGCCGGGGAGCTGTTTTTT. This encodes CASKGRAGELFF.

This clonotype occurred a few times. This chain links TRBV6-2 or TRBV6-3 with TRBJ2-7; 7 nucleotides match TRBD2. Trimming removed 2 bases from V and 2 bases from J; junction bases left unmatched: 3. The length of the CDR3 is 14 residues. Germline V gene lookup returns CDR1 MNHEY and CDR2 SVGEGT. The CDR3 sequence is CASSYETSTYEQYF. The CDR3 nucleotides are TGTGCCAGCAGTTACGAGACTAGCACCTACGAGCAGTACTTC.

V and J are TRBV11-2 and TRBJ2-1; perhaps TRBD2 as D (5 bases). Germline loops: CDR1 SGHAT, CDR2 FQNNGV. This CDR3 contains 13 residues. V was cut by 0 bases and J by 9 bases, with 9 bases left in between. The CDR3 here is CASSLERVGEQFF. CDR3 nucleotide sequence: TGTGCCAGCAGCTTAGAGCGGGTGGGTGAGCAGTTCTTC.

This clonotype was counted ten times or more. The V and J genes are TRBV7-2 and TRBJ1-2; a weak D match, TRBD1 (6 bases). The CDR3 runs 15 residues. Germline values: CDR1 SGHTA, CDR2 FQGNSA. V shed 0 bases and J shed 4 bases, with 12 bases lying between them. The CDR3 DNA reads TGTGCCAGCAGCTTAGCGTGGACAGTCGCCTATGGCTACACCTTC. Translated, it gives CASSLAWTVAYGYTF.

This clonotype was counted between two and nine times. The chain has TRBV7-2 and TRBJ2-3; D is unresolved. V was clipped by 3 bases and J by 7 bases, with 8 bases between them. The CDR3 has 12 amino acids. Germline V lookup: CDR1 SGHTA, CDR2 FQGNSA. As DNA, the CDR3 is TGTGCCAGCAGCTTCCCGACCAATACGCAGTATTTT. Its translation: CASSFPTNTQYF.

There are a few counts of this clonotype. The chain recombines TRBV18 with TRBJ1-1; 8 bases are a match to TRBD1. This CDR3 comprises 14 residues. Looked up from germline, CDR1 is KGHSH and CDR2 is LQKENI. Trimming took 5 bases from V and 4 from J; bases not matched to a gene: 6. DNA of the CDR3: TGTGCCAGCTCAATGGACAGGGATTTCACTGAAGCTTTCTTT. Its translation is CASSMDRDFTEAFF.

The V gene is TRBV15, the J gene TRBJ2-1; possibly TRBD1 for D (6 bases). CDR1 is LNHNV and CDR2 is YYDKDF in the germline V gene (reference sequence). Trimming took 3 bases from V and 1 from J, leaving 10 bases between them. The CDR3 contains 15 residues. This CDR3 reads CATSSSGASYNEQFF. The DNA of the CDR3 is TGTGCCACCAGCAGTTCAGGGGCGTCCTACAATGAGCAGTTCTTC.

In this sample, this clonotype turned up a few times. V and J are TRBV5-6 and TRBJ2-5; D is uncertain. The germline V and J ends were trimmed by 4 bases and 3 bases, with 4 bases remaining between them. The V gene's germline CDR1 is SGHDT and CDR2 YYEEEE. The CDR3 contains 11 residues. The CDR3 DNA sequence: TGTGCCAGCAGCAAAAAAGAGACCCAGTACTTC. Translating gives CASSKKETQYF.

This sequence joins TRBV10-3 and TRBJ2-7; D call uncertain. Germline lookup yields CDR1 ENHRY and CDR2 SYGVKD. The CDR3 has 12 residues. V was shortened by 3 bases and J by 7 bases, with 10 bases between the two germline ends. Written as DNA, the CDR3 is TGTGCCATCAGTGATTTGTCTGAGGAGCAGTACTTC. Translating it yields CAISDLSEEQYF.

This clonotype has only a few counts. CDR3 sequence (DNA): TGTGCCCCTGTAGTGAAGCGGGGCCAGGATACGCAGTATTTT. Translating gives CAPVVKRGQDTQYF. The genes are TRBV6-2 or TRBV6-3 and TRBJ2-3; 7 bases line up with TRBD2. The CDR3 loop spans 14 amino acids. J was trimmed by 6 bases and V by 11 bases; bases with no gene match: 14. The germline V gene encodes CDR1 MNHEY and CDR2 SVGEGT.

This clonotype has a handful of counts. The chain joins TRBV12-3 or TRBV12-4 to TRBJ1-5, with D perhaps matching TRBD1 (5 bases). This CDR3 is 15 amino acids long. V was shortened by 6 bases and J by 0 bases, with 12 bases between the two germline ends. CDR3 nucleotides: TGTGCCAGCAGCCCGACAGCTTATAGCAATCAGCCCCAGCATTTT. Protein: CASSPTAYSNQPQHF.

The rearrangement joins TRBV5-5 to TRBJ1-2; D may be TRBD1 (5 bases). Germline CDR1 and CDR2: SGHKS and YYEKEE (reference sequence). This CDR3 has 12 residues. V was cut by 4 bases and J by 7 bases, with 11 bases left in between. DNA for the CDR3: TGTGCCAGCAGCCCGGGGGAGGGTGGCTACACCTTC. Its translation: CASSPGEGGYTF.

The chain recombines TRBV6-5 with TRBJ1-1; weak D call: TRBD1 (6 bases). V shed 4 bases and J shed 4 bases, with 13 bases lying between them. Germline CDR1 is MNHEY and CDR2 is SVGAGI. This CDR3 has 14 residues. CDR3 residues: CASSFWGLGTEAFF. The CDR3 coding sequence is TGTGCCAGCAGTTTTTGGGGGCTCGGCACTGAAGCTTTCTTT.

The chain has TRBV7-9 and TRBJ2-1; TRBD2 agrees at 7 bases. Germline assignment: CDR1 SEHNR and CDR2 FQNEAQ (reference sequence). The CDR3 sequence is 15 residues long. Trimming took 3 bases from V and 7 from J; bases not matched to a gene: 9. CDR3 sequence (DNA): TGTGCCAGCAGCTTCACCAGACTAGCCGAGAATGAGCAGTTCTTC. This sequence encodes CASSFTRLAENEQFF.

The chain couples TRBV5-1 to TRBJ2-5; weak D call: TRBD1 (5 bases). The CDR3 consists of 14 residues. Trimming pared 4 bases from V and 4 bases from J, leaving 14 bases between. CDR1 and CDR2 from the germline V gene are SGHRS and YFSETQ. The CDR3 sequence is CASSPMGQGETQYF. In DNA form, the CDR3 reads TGCGCCAGCAGCCCAATGGGGCAGGGAGAGACCCAGTACTTC.

In its sample, this clonotype was seen a few times. The chain is built from TRBV4-3 and TRBJ2-2; tentatively, D is TRBD1 or TRBD2 (5 bases each). V was cut by 0 bases and J by 8 bases, with 16 bases left in between. Germline-derived CDR1 and CDR2 are LGHNA and YSLEER. CDR3 size: 16 residues. CDR3 sequence (DNA): TGCGCCAGCAGCCAAGAGTTACAGGCCGGGGCGGGGGAGCTGTTTTTT. The encoded protein is CASSQELQAGAGELFF.

This clonotype was seen a few times. The chain has TRBV7-2 and TRBJ2-3; 9 bases agree with TRBD2. The CDR3 covers 17 residues. CDR1 and CDR2 (germline): SGHTA, FQGNSA. V shed 1 base, J shed 2 bases, and the junction held 7 bases outside the gene matches. CDR3 sequence: CASSLVKASGDTDTQYF. CDR3 DNA: TGTGCCAGCAGCTTAGTGAAGGCTAGCGGGGACACAGATACGCAGTATTTT.

The chain joins TRBV2 to TRBJ2-7, with 7 bases that match TRBD1. Per germline, CDR1 SNHLY and CDR2 FYNNEI. V lost 7 bases, J lost 5 bases, and 5 bases stayed unmatched. This CDR3 region has 12 residues. The CDR3 bases are TGTGCCAGCAAAACAGGGGTGAACGAGCAGTACTTC. This encodes CASKTGVNEQYF.

The chain has TRBV18 and TRBJ2-5; 10 positions match TRBD1. V was pared by 8 bases and J by 4 bases, with 22 bases of the junction left unmatched. The CDR3 is 19 residues long. Germline lookup yields CDR1 KGHSH and CDR2 LQKENI. The CDR3 region is CASRAWDPTGGASGETQYF. The DNA of the CDR3 is TGTGCCAGCCGCGCTTGGGACCCGACAGGGGGCGCATCCGGAGAGACCCAGTACTTC. The entire variable domain, with the rest obtained from reference TRBV18 and TRBJ2-5, is as follows: NAGVMQNPRHLVRRRGQEARLRCSPMKGHSHVYWYRQLPEEGLKFMVYLQKENIIDESGMPKERFSAEFPKEGPSILRIQQVVRGDSAAYFCASRAWDPTGGASGETQYFGPGTRLLVL.

This clonotype was detected a few times. The chain has TRBV6-1 and TRBJ1-6; D uncertain. The CDR3 consists of 15 residues. Trimming took 3 bases from V and 10 from J, leaving 16 bases between them. Germline CDR1 reads MNHNS; CDR2 reads SASEGT. CDR3 loop: CASSDTVGLGSPLHF. The CDR3 bases are TGTGCCAGCAGTGACACCGTGGGTCTGGGATCACCCCTCCACTTT.

J is TRBJ1-2 and V is TRBV6-6; D is undetermined. Trimming shortened V by 6 bases and J by 0 bases, and 8 bases separated the two germline ends. The germline V gene has CDR1 MNHNY and CDR2 SVGAGI (reference sequence). The CDR3 consists of 13 residues. In DNA form, the CDR3 reads TGTGCCAGCAGAGGAGGGACTAACTATGGCTACACCTTC. Amino acids: CASRGGTNYGYTF.

Only a few counts were recorded for this clonotype. V usage is TRBV12-3 or TRBV12-4 and J usage is TRBJ2-3; D unresolved. V lost 8 bases and J 4 bases, leaving 19 bases between the germline ends. This CDR3 region has 15 residues. CDR3 nucleotide sequence: TGTGCCAGCCAGAGGTGGGGTGACTTCGCAGATACGCAGTATTTT. It specifies CASQRWGDFADTQYF.